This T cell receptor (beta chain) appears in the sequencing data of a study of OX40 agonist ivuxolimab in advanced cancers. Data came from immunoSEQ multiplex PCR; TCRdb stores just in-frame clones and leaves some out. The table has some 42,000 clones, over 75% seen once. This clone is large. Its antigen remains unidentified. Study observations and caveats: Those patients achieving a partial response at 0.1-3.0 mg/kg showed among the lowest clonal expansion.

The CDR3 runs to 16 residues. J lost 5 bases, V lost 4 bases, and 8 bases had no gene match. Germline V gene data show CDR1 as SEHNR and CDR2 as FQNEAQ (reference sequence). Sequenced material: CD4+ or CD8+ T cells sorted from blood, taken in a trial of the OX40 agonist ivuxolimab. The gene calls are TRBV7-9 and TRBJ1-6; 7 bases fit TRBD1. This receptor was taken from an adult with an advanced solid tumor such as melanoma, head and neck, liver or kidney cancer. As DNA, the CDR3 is TGTGCCAGCAGCTCCCCAGACAGGGCGCATAATTCACCCCTCCACTTT. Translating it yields CASSSPDRAHNSPLHF.